This TCR beta chain was identified during a study of cytomegalovirus exposure and HLA in healthy donors. Findings of the study overall: A link between a missense DCLRE1C variant and TCR beta V- and J-gene trimming emerged from a later analysis.

13 Jbeta primers and 60 Vbeta primers were used for the PCR. The table came from immunoSEQ multiplex PCR; TCRdb's copy has only in-frame clones and leaves some out. The sample's table shows roughly 75,000 clones. Per germline, CDR1 SGHNT and CDR2 YYREEE (reference sequence). This CDR3 contains 14 residues. V lost 6 bases, J lost 4 bases, and 16 bases lay in between. Comment on this clone: Its antigen is unknown.

The specimen sequenced was PBMCs. The receptor was derived from a man aged 35-49 years in good health and CMV-seronegative. This chain uses TRBV5-4 with TRBJ2-5, with no clear D. The DNA of the CDR3 is TGTGCCAGCACCCTCCCTGGGCTCCTAGAGACCCAGTACTTC. This encodes CASTLPGLLETQYF.